This is a list of T cell receptor beta chains from one sample in a study of OX40 agonist ivuxolimab in advanced cancers. This table comes from immunoSEQ multiplex PCR, and its TCRdb copy is limited to in-frame clones, with some not included. The sample yields approximately 84,000 clones, roughly 87% seen once. This sample comprised CD4+ or CD8+ T cells sorted from blood, obtained in a trial of the OX40 agonist ivuxolimab. These receptors were obtained from an adult with an advanced solid tumor such as melanoma, head and neck, liver or kidney cancer. The CDR3 runs from the conserved cysteine through the conserved F or W. D genes are given only for firm matches. Clone size is stated in some rows and not others, as once, few, many or a class when expanded.

J,size,V,D,length,CDR3,DNA
TRBJ1-1,NA,TRBV5-1,NA,15,CASSLGARLNTEAFF,TGCGCCAGCAGCTTGGGGGCACGTTTGAACACTGAAGCTTTCTTT
TRBJ1-1,NA,TRBV29-1,TRBD1,13,CSVNRGQGTEAFF,TGCAGCGTTAACAGGGGGCAGGGGACTGAAGCTTTCTTT
TRBJ2-1,NA,TRBV5-1,NA,17,CASSLDRRSGSYNEQFF,TGCGCCAGCAGCTTGGACCGGCGGAGTGGCTCCTACAATGAGCAGTTCTTC
TRBJ2-1,NA,TRBV6-1,TRBD2,15,CASNEQTSGWGEQFF,TGTGCCAGCAATGAGCAGACTAGCGGGTGGGGTGAGCAGTTCTTC
TRBJ1-5,NA,TRBV7-9,NA,12,CASSFSIEPQHF,TGTGCCAGCAGCTTCAGTATAGAGCCCCAGCATTTT
TRBJ2-1,once,TRBV9,NA,16,CASSVDPGLSYNEQFF,TGTGCCAGCAGCGTAGACCCGGGGCTCTCCTACAATGAGCAGTTCTTC
TRBJ2-7,NA,TRBV28,TRBD2,16,CASSLFRLAGHYEQYF,TGTGCCAGCAGTTTATTTAGACTAGCGGGGCACTACGAGCAGTACTTC
TRBJ2-3,NA,TRBV7-2,NA,15,CASRRDRASTDTQYF,TGTGCCAGCAGAAGAGATCGAGCCAGCACAGATACGCAGTATTTT
TRBJ2-4,NA,TRBV6-1,NA,14,CASRNRVAKNIQYF,TGTGCCAGCAGGAACAGAGTAGCCAAAAACATTCAGTACTTC
TRBJ2-7,NA,TRBV5-4,NA,14,CASSLEIRDYEQYF,TGTGCCAGCAGCTTGGAGATCCGGGACTACGAGCAGTACTTC
TRBJ2-5,NA,TRBV5-1,NA,11,CASSIEETQYF,TGCGCCAGCAGCATAGAAGAGACCCAGTACTTC
TRBJ2-3,NA,TRBV2,TRBD2,15,CASRGLAELTDTQYF,TGTGCCAGCAGGGGACTAGCGGAACTCACAGATACGCAGTATTTT
TRBJ2-2,NA,TRBV7-6,NA,17,CASSLRSQFSIPGELFF,TGTGCCAGCAGCCTACGAAGTCAATTCTCGATACCCGGGGAGCTGTTTTTT
TRBJ2-3,NA,TRBV30,NA,12,CAWSSGVDTQYF,TGTGCCTGGAGTTCGGGGGTGGATACGCAGTATTTT
TRBJ1-5,NA,TRBV4-1,NA,17,CASSQDAAGARYQPQHF,TGCGCCAGCAGCCAAGATGCAGCGGGGGCGCGCTATCAGCCCCAGCATTTT
TRBJ1-3,NA,TRBV6-1,NA,15,CASSERGALGNTIYF,TGTGCCAGCAGTGAACGGGGGGCATTGGGAAACACCATATATTTT
TRBJ2-4,NA,TRBV7-2,NA,15,CASSLGFGAKNIQYF,TGTGCCAGCAGCTTAGGTTTTGGAGCCAAAAACATTCAGTACTTC
TRBJ2-3,once,TRBV5-1,NA,15,CASSLAVGGADTQYF,TGCGCCAGCAGCTTGGCCGTAGGGGGGGCAGATACGCAGTATTTT
TRBJ2-5,NA,TRBV6-1,NA,14,CASSDSTGKETQYF,TGTGCCAGCAGTGATTCGACGGGGAAAGAGACCCAGTACTTC
TRBJ1-1,NA,TRBV7-9,NA,17,CASSLYAGVGGNTEAFF,TGTGCCAGCAGCTTATATGCGGGTGTTGGTGGGAACACTGAAGCTTTCTTT
TRBJ1-5,once,TRBV6-1,NA,15,CASSGPVQGNQPQHF,TGTGCCAGCAGTGGCCCCGTACAGGGCAATCAGCCCCAGCATTTT
TRBJ2-7,NA,TRBV2,NA,12,CASSDEPSEQYF,TGTGCCAGCAGTGACGAGCCCTCCGAGCAGTACTTC
TRBJ2-5,NA,TRBV29-1,NA,13,CSVEQAGLETQYF,TGCAGCGTTGAGCAGGCTGGATTAGAGACCCAGTACTTC
TRBJ1-2,NA,TRBV28,NA,13,CASSLYRNYGYTF,TGTGCCAGCAGCCTTTATCGAAACTATGGCTACACCTTC
TRBJ2-3,NA,TRBV20-1,NA,11,CSARVGDTQYF,TGCAGTGCTAGAGTTGGAGATACGCAGTATTTT
TRBJ2-7,NA,TRBV28,NA,13,CASSLHLAYEQYF,TGTGCCAGCAGTTTGCACCTGGCCTACGAGCAGTACTTC
TRBJ1-1,NA,TRBV5-4,NA,14,CASSPSGRGAEAFF,TGTGCCAGCAGCCCCTCGGGGAGAGGGGCTGAAGCTTTCTTT
TRBJ1-6,NA,TRBV2,NA,15,CASSDGSSYNSPLHF,TGTGCCAGCAGTGATGGGAGCTCCTATAATTCACCCCTCCACTTT
TRBJ1-2,NA,TRBV5-4,TRBD1,16,CASSLIRQGKNYGYTF,TGTGCCAGCAGCCTTATCCGACAGGGAAAAAACTATGGCTACACCTTC
TRBJ2-1,once,TRBV5-4,NA,12,CASSLDLSEQFF,TGTGCCAGCAGCTTGGACCTTTCAGAGCAGTTCTTC
TRBJ1-1,NA,TRBV6-1,TRBD1,14,CASSRDRANTEAFF,TGTGCCAGCAGTCGGGACAGGGCGAACACTGAAGCTTTCTTT